This TCR beta chain was obtained from a study of shared clonotypes between healthy human individuals (dated by TCRdb to 2019 to 2021). With respect to the entire study: The cohort included three men and a couple of women between 18 and 49 years of age. For each donor, three plates each were used for CD4 naive and CD4 memory, two plates were used for CD8 naive, and one plate was used for CD8 memory. Blood TCR repertoires of five healthy adults were deeply sequenced to estimate repertoire size and the extent of clonotype sharing between individuals. Different laboratories and diverse techniques were used to prepare libraries and sequence TCR repertoires, to increase sequencing depth and limit assay-specific biases. Leukapheresis yielded between about 0.9 and 8.9 billion PBMCs per donor. General findings and caveats noted by the study authors: The genetic and exposure-history diversity represented was limited by the small number of donors. Higher generation probabilities were observed for clonotypes shared by all four sorted-subset donors than for non-shared clonotypes. When a handful of donors were compared, the shared fraction of clonotypes was 5% to 6.5% for naive CD4, less than 4% for naive CD8, roughly 2.5% for memory CD4, and about 0.36% for memory CD8. Based on pairwise subsampling, the degree of clonotype sharing among donors was expected to be affected by sequencing depth. Sampling was limited to blood, and TCR repertoires in tissue likely differ from TCR repertoires in blood. Rarefaction of sorted-subset datasets indicated incomplete sequencing despite the large sequencing depth. Naive subsets generally had larger estimated clonotype richness than memory subsets.

The donors were healthy, HIV-negative adults who had no recently reported acute infections or vaccinations. Every donor was a Caucasian adult living in Nashville, Tennessee, USA. CD4+ T cells were enriched through magnetic negative selection, after which naive cells were positively selected on CD45RA and the remaining negative fraction served as the memory subset. Blood was collected by leukapheresis, and PBMCs were isolated by Ficoll-Histopaque density gradient centrifugation and then cryopreserved in liquid nitrogen vapor phase. Analytical flow cytometry was used to check the purity and quantity of every magnetically sorted T cell population. From each sorted fraction, genomic DNA was isolated and quantified by UV absorbance on a Nanodrop 2000c. TCR CDR3 regions were amplified from genomic DNA by multiplex PCR using the deep immunoSEQ assay. Extracted genomic DNA from each cell subset was spread evenly across all wells of several immunoSEQ 96-well plates, with each plate serving as a replicate. For sorted subsets, about 220 ng of genomic DNA, equivalent to some 30,000 T cell genomes, went into each replicate PCR. The purified libraries were quantified using a Qubit 3.0 fluorometer, sized with a Bioanalyzer 2100, and then quantified again using the KAPA Library Quantification kit. Each immunoSEQ 96-well plate was sequenced on its own single-read 150-cycle Illumina NextSeq 550 flow cell. As for how the authors treated the data: Because the immunoSEQ output included only junctional sequences and no quality scores, the filtering could not be the same as the filtering used for full-length reads. Sequences were annotated with PyIR, a Python wrapper for IgBLAST v1.9, and V/J genes and CDR3 were assigned using IMGT germline references. Reads with weak V/J assignments (E-value above 1e-6), missing CDR3, stop codons, out-of-frame junctions, or ambiguous translated residues were removed. V3J clonotypes were defined as sequences sharing an identical inferred V gene, J gene, and CDR3 amino acid sequence. Percentage overlap between repertoires was calculated by dividing the number of shared unique clonotypes by the size of the smaller repertoire. Richness of each repertoire was evaluated using RTK rarefaction, the Chao1 estimator, and Recon v2.1 estimates of unobserved clonotypes. Generation probabilities were computed with OLGA for all TCRbeta clonotypes obtained by the gDNA method from four donors. The table comes from immuneACCESS by way of TCRdb, which keeps in-frame sequences with V and J called. Part of the clones is missing from these tables; in studies checked, under half for an unresolved V gene and the rest for unknown reasons. V and J calls and clone size come straight from that table; D and trimming were deduced from the DNA. Counted in this sample were 2.5 million or so clones; around 94% of them appeared once. Around 0.15% of the sample is held by the ten biggest clonotypes.

To note about this clone: Its binding antigen is unknown. No much larger clone exists at a distance of one base, and base qualities are not known.

The CDR3 runs 16 residues from the cysteine to the phenylalanine. Kept here is only the CDR3 DNA, which spans 48 bases and is read in frame from base 1. The CDR1 and CDR2 encoded by the germline V gene are MGHRA and YSYEKL. Trimming costs V 1 base and J 2 bases, and their ends lie 12 bases apart. The origin of this receptor is a man between 18 and 29 years old in good health. This receptor chain uses TRBV4-1 and TRBJ1-5; no D gene is confidently identified. Sequenced: naive CD4+ T cells sorted from blood. The cell subset or site label, as the study defines it: CD45RA+ positively selected. The CDR3 has the sequence CASSQGSGSGNQPQHF. The nucleotides are TGCGCCAGCAGCCAAGGGTCGGGATCTGGCAATCAGCCCCAGCATTTT.